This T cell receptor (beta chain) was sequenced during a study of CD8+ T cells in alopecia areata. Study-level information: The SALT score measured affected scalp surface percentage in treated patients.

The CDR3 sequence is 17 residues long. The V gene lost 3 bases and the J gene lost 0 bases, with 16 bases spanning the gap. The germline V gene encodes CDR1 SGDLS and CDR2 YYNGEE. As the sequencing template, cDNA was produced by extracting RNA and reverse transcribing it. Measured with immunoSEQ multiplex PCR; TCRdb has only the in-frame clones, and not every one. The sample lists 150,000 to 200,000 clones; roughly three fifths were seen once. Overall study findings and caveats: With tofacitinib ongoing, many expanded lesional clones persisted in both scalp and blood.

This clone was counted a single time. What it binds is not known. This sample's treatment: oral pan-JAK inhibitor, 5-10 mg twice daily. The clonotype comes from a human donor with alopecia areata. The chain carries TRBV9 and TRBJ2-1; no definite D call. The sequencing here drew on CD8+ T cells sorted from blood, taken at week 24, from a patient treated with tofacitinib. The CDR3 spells CASSGAPELSSYNEQFF. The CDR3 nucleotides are TGTGCCAGCAGCGGGGCTCCGGAGCTCAGCTCCTACAATGAGCAGTTCTTC. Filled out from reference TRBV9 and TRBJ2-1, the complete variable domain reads DSGVTQTPKHLITATGQRVTLRCSPRSGDLSVYWYQQSLDQGLQFLIQYYNGEERAKGNILERFSAQQFPDLHSELNLSSLELGDSALYFCASSGAPELSSYNEQFFGPGTRLTVL.